Each of the 29 T cell receptor beta chains below was sequenced from the same sample in a study of OX40 agonist ivuxolimab in advanced cancers. The method behind the library was the immunoSEQ multiplex PCR assay. As stored in TCRdb, this immuneACCESS dataset retains in-frame rearrangements with V and J assigned. A fraction of the clones does not appear; measured against another copy, unresolved V genes explain less than half of the discrepancy, and the remainder lacks a known reason. The sample table contains approximately 74,000 clones; only one count was recorded for about nine tenths of them. 0.5% to 0.55% of the sample belongs to the ten largest clones. The sample in question was CD4+ or CD8+ T cells sorted from blood, obtained in a trial of the OX40 agonist ivuxolimab. The receptors come from an adult with an advanced solid tumor such as melanoma, head and neck, liver or kidney cancer.

This chain joins TRBV4-2 and TRBJ1-1, with D uncertain. CDR3 size: 14 residues. Trimming removed 1 base at V and 3 bases at J, with 9 bases between. Germline lookup yields CDR1 LGHNA and CDR2 YNFKEQ. The CDR3 coding sequence is TGTGCCAGCAGCCAAGGACGGACGGACACTGAAGCTTTCTTT. The encoded protein is CASSQGRTDTEAFF.

The J gene is TRBJ2-3, the V gene TRBV7-2; TRBD2 aligns across 10 bases. V gave up 5 bases and J gave up 3 bases; unmatched junction bases: 5. This CDR3 comprises 15 residues. Germline CDR1 reads SGHTA; CDR2 reads FQGNSA. For the CDR3, the DNA is TGTGCCAGCAGCCTACGGACTAGCGGAACAGATACGCAGTATTTT. Translating it yields CASSLRTSGTDTQYF.

The gene calls are TRBV28 and TRBJ1-1, with 7 bases identical to TRBD1. J was trimmed by 2 bases and V by 6 bases; bases with no gene match: 9. In germline, CDR1 is MDHEN, CDR2 SYDVKM. This CDR3 contains 15 residues. The CDR3 region has the DNA TGTGCCAGCAGAGGGACAGTGGGAGGCAACACTGAAGCTTTCTTT. Amino acid sequence: CASRGTVGGNTEAFF.

The gene calls are TRBV6-5 and TRBJ1-2; 7 nucleotides align to TRBD1. In germline, CDR1 is MNHEY, CDR2 SVGAGI. V was pared by 3 bases and J by 6 bases, with 10 bases of the junction left unmatched. The CDR3 runs to 15 residues. The CDR3 DNA reads as TGTGCCAGCAGTTATTCTCGGACAGGACTTAATGGCTACACCTTC. Translating it yields CASSYSRTGLNGYTF.

The V gene is TRBV5-1, the J gene TRBJ1-3; TRBD1 matches at 10 bases. Germline-derived CDR1 and CDR2 are SGHRS and YFSETQ. This CDR3 contains 18 residues. J gave up 0 bases and V 5 bases, and 11 bases lay outside the gene matches. The CDR3 sequence: CASRRGGQGPGSGNTIYF. CDR3 nucleotide sequence: TGCGCCAGCAGGCGGGGGGGACAGGGGCCCGGCTCTGGAAACACCATATATTTT.

This clone was found once. The CDR3 nucleotides are TGTGCTTACAGACTAGCAGATACGCAGTATTTT. Translated: CAYRLADTQYF. V is TRBV30 and J is TRBJ2-3, with a weak D call TRBD2 (6 bases). From germline, CDR1 is GTSNPN and CDR2 SVGIG (reference sequence). The CDR3 covers 11 residues.

This clone was recorded only once. The chain uses TRBV15 and TRBJ2-7; TRBD2 matches at 13 bases. CDR3 length: 16 amino acids. Germline CDR1 is LNHNV and CDR2 is YYDKDF (reference sequence). Losses at the gene ends were 2 bases for V and 3 bases for J; bases not matched to a gene: 4. CDR3 residues: CATSRPGLAGHYEQYF. CDR3 DNA sequence: TGTGCCACCAGCAGACCGGGACTAGCGGGACACTACGAGCAGTACTTC. Full variable domain (missing parts from reference TRBV15 and TRBJ2-7): DAMVIQNPRYQVTQFGKPVTLSCSQTLNHNVMYWYQQKSSQAPKLLFHYYDKDFNNEADTPDNFQSRRPNTSFCFLDIRSPGLGDTAMYLCATSRPGLAGHYEQYFGPGTRLTVT.

The chain uses TRBV5-1 and TRBJ2-7; 8 nucleotides align to TRBD1. After removal of 0 bases from V and 4 bases from J, the junction contained 12 bases not matched to a gene. Per the germline V gene, CDR1 is SGHRS and CDR2 is YFSETQ. The CDR3 loop spans 17 amino acids. The CDR3 region has the DNA TGCGCCAGCAGCTTGGAACACTTTGGACAGGGAGGTTACGAGCAGTACTTC. Its translation: CASSLEHFGQGGYEQYF.

The gene calls are TRBV18 and TRBJ2-3, with TRBD1 matching 7 bases. CDR3 length equals 15 residues. The trim removed 3 bases at V and 1 base at J, leaving 4 bases unmatched. CDR1 KGHSH and CDR2 LQKENI come from the germline V gene. The CDR3 coding sequence is TGTGCCAGCTCACCGGACAGGTCGGGCACAGATACGCAGTATTTT. Translating it yields CASSPDRSGTDTQYF.

The rearrangement links TRBV7-3 to TRBJ2-3; perhaps TRBD2 as D (6 bases). CDR3 length: 15 residues. Trimming took off 5 bases at V and 2 bases at J, with 14 bases between the two ends. The germline V gene encodes CDR1 SGHTA and CDR2 FQGTGA. Written as DNA, the CDR3 is TGTGCCAGCAGCCCGGTGGGGGGATACACAGATACGCAGTATTTT. Translating it yields CASSPVGGYTDTQYF.

This rearrangement joins TRBV19 to TRBJ2-3; 9 bases map to TRBD2. V lost 4 bases to trimming and J lost 2 bases; unmatched junction nucleotides: 4. CDR3 size: 15 residues. Germline values: CDR1 LNHDA, CDR2 SQIVND (reference sequence). This CDR3 is CASSSGRDSTDTQYF. The CDR3 nucleotides are TGTGCCAGTAGTAGCGGGAGGGATTCCACAGATACGCAGTATTTT.

The CDR3 coding sequence is TGTGCCAGCAGCTTGGGTCAGGGGGCTTCAGATACGCAGTATTTT. It yields the protein CASSLGQGASDTQYF. The chain combines TRBV5-4 with TRBJ2-3; TRBD1 aligns across 8 bases. Germline V gene sequence: CDR1 SGHNT, CDR2 YYREEE (reference sequence). V shed 0 bases, J shed 4 bases, and the junction held 4 bases outside the gene matches. The CDR3 contains 15 residues.

V usage is TRBV5-1 and J usage is TRBJ2-7; 14 nucleotides align to TRBD2. CDR1 is SGHRS and CDR2 is YFSETQ in the germline V gene. This CDR3 is 15 amino acids long. After removal of 4 bases from V and 7 bases from J, the junction contained 7 bases not matched to a gene. CDR3 DNA: TGCGCCAGCAGCGACGGGACTAGCGGGAGTAATGAGCAGTACTTC. Encoded protein: CASSDGTSGSNEQYF.

This chain joins TRBV7-9 and TRBJ2-1; TRBD2 matches at 7 bases. With V trimmed by 5 bases and J by 7 bases, 11 bases remained unmatched. The CDR3 loop spans 15 amino acids. CDR1 and CDR2 from the germline V gene are SEHNR and FQNEAQ (reference sequence). DNA of the CDR3: TGTGCCAGCAGCGACAGTGGGAGGGCCAGGAATGAGCAGTTCTTC. Residues: CASSDSGRARNEQFF.

The J gene is TRBJ1-4, the V gene TRBV6-5; a weak D match, TRBD1 (6 bases). The CDR3 totals 13 residues. Trimming removed 8 bases from V and 7 bases from J, with 14 bases in between. Germline values: CDR1 MNHEY, CDR2 SVGAGI. The CDR3 loop is CASRLQGVEKLFF. The CDR3, as DNA: TGTGCCAGCCGATTACAGGGAGTTGAAAAACTGTTTTTT.

V gene TRBV9 combines with J gene TRBJ1-3, with D unresolved. The germline V gene has CDR1 SGDLS and CDR2 YYNGEE. Trimming took off 2 bases at V and 4 bases at J, with 7 bases between the two ends. This CDR3 contains 13 residues. CDR3 residues: CASSVGGGNTIYF. CDR3 sequence (DNA): TGTGCCAGCAGCGTGGGAGGCGGAAACACCATATATTTT. The variable domain in full, with the rest retrieved from reference TRBV9 and TRBJ1-3, is DSGVTQTPKHLITATGQRVTLRCSPRSGDLSVYWYQQSLDQGLQFLIQYYNGEERAKGNILERFSAQQFPDLHSELNLSSLELGDSALYFCASSVGGGNTIYFGEGSWLTVV.

Details on this clone: Relative to the germline gene, one junction end is altered; a read error may explain this. The CDR3 spells CASSLVSSGVQPQYF. CDR3 bases: TGTGCTAGCAGCTTAGTCTCGTCCGGGGTGCAGCCCCAGTACTTC. The chain has TRBV7-7 and TRBJ2-5, with D possibly matching TRBD2 (5 bases). This CDR3 has 15 residues. CDR1 and CDR2 (germline): SSHAT, FNYEAQ (reference sequence).

J is TRBJ2-3 and V is TRBV15; the D gene is possibly TRBD2 (5 bases). Germline CDR1 LNHNV, CDR2 YYDKDF (reference sequence). The CDR3 is 16 amino acids. V was pared by 1 base and J by 0 bases, with 11 bases between. The CDR3 coding sequence is TGTGCCACCAGCAGAGGGGAGCGGTCTAGCACAGATACGCAGTATTTT. Protein: CATSRGERSSTDTQYF.

V usage is TRBV7-3 and J usage is TRBJ2-3; no definite D call. The germline V and J ends were trimmed by 1 base and 4 bases, with 6 bases remaining between them. The CDR3 sequence is 13 residues long. Per germline, CDR1 SGHTA and CDR2 FQGTGA. This chain's CDR3 is CASSLSGSDTQYF. In DNA form, the CDR3 reads TGTGCCAGCAGCTTAAGTGGATCAGATACGCAGTATTTT.

The rearrangement uses TRBV28 and TRBJ2-3; 8 bases are a match to TRBD2. V was clipped by 5 bases and J by 7 bases; unmatched bases: 14. The CDR3 is 16 amino acids. Germline lookup yields CDR1 MDHEN and CDR2 SYDVKM. Here the CDR3 reads CASSPRGSGSLYTQYF. The CDR3 coding sequence is TGTGCCAGCAGTCCCCGGGGGAGCGGGAGCTTATATACGCAGTATTTT.

The genes are TRBV6-1 and TRBJ2-5; 10 bases agree with TRBD1. V trimming: 4 bases; J trimming: 5 bases; junction bases outside the gene matches: 13. CDR3 size: 17 residues. Germline CDR1 reads MNHNS; CDR2 reads SASEGT. As DNA, the CDR3 is TGTGCCAGCAGTGCTAGGTCCCGGGACAGGGGACCGGAGACCCAGTACTTC. Translation gives CASSARSRDRGPETQYF.

This clone came up once. The chain recombines TRBV4-1 with TRBJ2-7, with D unresolved. Germline V gene data show CDR1 as MGHRA and CDR2 as YSYEKL. The CDR3 has 14 residues. Trimming cost V 0 bases and J 2 bases, with 8 bases left between them. CDR3: CASSQDGLTYEQYF. The CDR3 DNA sequence: TGCGCCAGCAGCCAAGATGGTCTAACCTACGAGCAGTACTTC.

The J gene is TRBJ2-5, the V gene TRBV5-6; D call uncertain. Trimming took 2 bases from V and 5 from J, leaving 13 bases between them. The CDR3 contains 14 residues. Germline V gene sequence: CDR1 SGHDT, CDR2 YYEEEE. The CDR3 DNA is TGTGCCAGCAGCTTTCCGGATCAACAGGAGACCCAGTACTTC. Encoded protein: CASSFPDQQETQYF.

The chain has TRBV7-2 and TRBJ2-6, with D uncertain. CDR3 length: 15 amino acids. V dropped 1 base and J dropped 1 base, with 5 bases sitting between them. Germline CDR1 is SGHTA and CDR2 is FQGNSA. The CDR3 DNA is TGTGCCAGCAGCTTAGGGTTATCTGGGGCCAACGTCCTGACTTTC. Its protein product is CASSLGLSGANVLTF. Looking up the rest from reference TRBV7-2 and TRBJ2-6 gives the full variable domain: GAGVSQSPSNKVTEKGKDVELRCDPISGHTALYWYRQSLGQGLEFLIYFQGNSAPDKSGLPSDRFSAERTGGSVSTLTIQRTQQEDSAVYLCASSLGLSGANVLTFGAGSRLTVL.

This clone was picked up a small number of times. V gene TRBV28 combines with J gene TRBJ2-5; D is possibly TRBD1 (5 bases). V was cut by 2 bases and J by 5 bases, with 12 bases left in between. The V gene's germline CDR1 is MDHEN and CDR2 SYDVKM. This CDR3 is 14 amino acids long. This CDR3 is CASSLLQGSETQYF. In nucleotides, the CDR3 is TGTGCCAGCAGTTTACTGCAGGGCAGTGAGACCCAGTACTTC.

This chain connects TRBV7-8 to TRBJ2-5; 11 nucleotides agree with TRBD1. The J call could be wrong; TRBJ2-7 is a better fit for the DNA end. CDR1 SGHVS and CDR2 FQNEAQ come from the germline V gene. The CDR3 runs to 14 residues. The CDR3 coding sequence is TGTGCCAGCAGCTTAGGGGACAGGGGGTACGAGCAGTACTTC. It is translated as CASSLGDRGYEQYF.

The rearrangement uses TRBV7-6 and TRBJ2-3; perhaps D is TRBD1 or TRBD2 (6 bases each). Germline assignment: CDR1 SGHVS and CDR2 FNYEAQ. The CDR3 sequence is 20 residues long. The ends were cut back, 7 bases at V and 0 bases at J, with 29 bases in the middle. The CDR3, as DNA: TGTGCCAGCACCCCTCGGGGAGACAGGAGAGGACTAACAAGCACAGATACGCAGTATTTT. This codes for CASTPRGDRRGLTSTDTQYF.

The CDR3 DNA is TGTGCCAGCAACAGCAGACCCACTAGCGGGAGTGAGACCCAGTACTTC. This translates into CASNSRPTSGSETQYF. The chain is built from TRBV28 and TRBJ2-5; 11 bases map to TRBD2. CDR1 MDHEN and CDR2 SYDVKM come from the germline V gene. V shed 7 bases, J shed 5 bases, and the junction held 12 bases outside the gene matches. The CDR3 runs to 16 residues. The full variable domain, with the rest looked up from reference TRBV28 and TRBJ2-5, is DVKVTQSSRYLVKRTGEKVFLECVQDMDHENMFWYRQDPGLGLRLIYFSYDVKMKEKGDIPEGYSVSREKKERFSLILESASTNQTSMYLCASNSRPTSGSETQYFGPGTRLLVL.

This chain connects TRBV28 to TRBJ1-5, with D perhaps TRBD1 (5 bases). The V gene lost 8 bases and the J gene lost 4 bases, with 18 bases spanning the gap. Germline V CDR1 and CDR2: MDHEN, SYDVKM. The CDR3 is made up of 15 amino acids. DNA for the CDR3: TGTGCCAGCGTAATGAGCGGGGCAGGTAATCAGCCCCAGCATTTT. Translation gives CASVMSGAGNQPQHF.